Listed below are T cell receptor beta chains from one sample, sequenced in a study of OX40 agonist ivuxolimab in advanced cancers. Clones were sequenced by immunoSEQ multiplex PCR, and TCRdb holds only the in-frame ones, with some missing. This repertoire shows about 81,000 clones, 85% to 95% found once; its top ten account for more than 13%. Sequenced material: CD4+ or CD8+ T cells sorted from blood, taken in a trial of the OX40 agonist ivuxolimab. These receptors were taken from an adult with an advanced solid tumor such as melanoma, head and neck, liver or kidney cancer. CDR3s include the opening cysteine and the closing phenylalanine or tryptophan. A D gene is named only where the DNA matches it firmly. A clone size is listed for some rows: how often the clone was seen (once, few, many), or a class if it is expanded.

j_call clone_size v_call d_call cdr3_length cdr3_aa cdr3_nt
TRBJ1-3 NA TRBV11-2 NA 16 CASSPYISGAGNTIYF TGTGCCAGCAGCCCATACATCTCCGGGGCTGGAAACACCATATATTTT
TRBJ1-2 once TRBV5-6 NA 13 CASSAEGWYGYTF TGTGCCAGCAGCGCGGAGGGTTGGTATGGCTACACCTTC
TRBJ2-7 NA TRBV10-3 TRBD2 11 CAIGGGYEQYF TGTGCCATCGGCGGGGGCTACGAGCAGTACTTC
TRBJ2-7 NA TRBV9 TRBD2 16 CASSPAPGLASYEQYF TGTGCCAGCAGCCCCGCCCCGGGACTAGCCTCCTACGAGCAGTACTTC
TRBJ2-1 NA TRBV27 TRBD1 13 CASSNQGAEEQFF TGTGCCAGCAGTAACCAGGGGGCCGAAGAGCAGTTCTTC
TRBJ2-2 NA TRBV6-1 NA 13 CASRHRVPGELFF TGTGCCAGCAGGCACAGGGTCCCCGGGGAGCTGTTTTTT
TRBJ1-6 NA TRBV19 NA 14 CASSIGGYNSPLHF TGTGCCAGTAGTATCGGGGGCTATAATTCACCCCTCCACTTT
TRBJ2-7 NA TRBV29-1 NA 11 CSVRTLYEQYF TGCAGCGTCAGGACTCTCTACGAGCAGTACTTC
TRBJ1-1 NA TRBV7-8 NA 15 CASSHPGGVDTEAFF TGTGCCAGCAGCCACCCCGGAGGGGTTGACACTGAAGCTTTCTTT
TRBJ2-2 NA TRBV14 NA 18 CASSQEIEVEGDTGELFF TGTGCCAGCAGCCAAGAAATCGAAGTCGAGGGGGACACCGGGGAGCTGTTTTTT
TRBJ2-7 NA TRBV18 TRBD2 18 CASSPKWTSGQRAYEQYF TGTGCCAGCTCACCAAAATGGACTAGCGGCCAGAGGGCGTACGAGCAGTACTTC
TRBJ2-7 NA TRBV14 TRBD2 15 CASSQLAGGFHEQYF TGTGCCAGCAGCCAACTAGCGGGAGGTTTTCACGAGCAGTACTTC
TRBJ2-4 NA TRBV6-5 NA 15 CASSPRHLAKNIQYF TGTGCCAGCAGTCCCCGACATCTAGCCAAAAACATTCAGTACTTC
TRBJ2-7 NA TRBV7-8 NA 12 CASSLHPYEQYF TGTGCCAGCAGCTTACATCCTTACGAGCAGTACTTC
TRBJ1-1 NA TRBV6-6 NA 15 CASSYRQGMNTEAFF TGTGCCAGCAGTTACCGGCAAGGCATGAACACTGAAGCTTTCTTT
TRBJ2-1 NA TRBV7-9 TRBD1 14 CASSLQGVYNEQFF TGTGCCAGCAGCCTACAGGGGGTTTACAATGAGCAGTTCTTC
TRBJ2-7 NA TRBV19 NA 13 CASSIDRGNEQYF TGTGCCAGTAGTATAGACCGGGGCAACGAGCAGTACTTC
TRBJ1-1 once TRBV27 NA 15 CASSLSGSAWTEAFF TGTGCCAGCAGTTTATCGGGGTCAGCTTGGACTGAAGCTTTCTTT
TRBJ2-6 once TRBV2 NA 14 CASSAGAGANVLTF TGTGCCAGCAGTGCGGGGGCTGGGGCCAACGTCCTGACTTTC
TRBJ2-7 NA TRBV28 NA 16 CASSLSPTAYSYEQYF TGTGCCAGCAGTTTGTCTCCGACAGCCTACTCCTACGAGCAGTACTTC
TRBJ1-2 once TRBV23-1 TRBD1 15 CASSQRSGTAYGYTF TGCGCCAGCAGTCAACGCTCCGGGACAGCCTATGGCTACACCTTC
TRBJ1-1 NA TRBV4-3 NA 16 CASSQDEEGANTEAFF TGCGCCAGCAGCCAAGATGAGGAGGGAGCGAACACTGAAGCTTTCTTT
TRBJ1-5 few TRBV7-6 NA 16 CASRTGRKGPNQPQHF TGTGCCAGCAGAACGGGCCGGAAGGGGCCCAATCAGCCCCAGCATTTT
TRBJ2-7 few TRBV5-1 TRBD1 15 CASSSPGQGIYEQYF TGCGCCAGCAGCTCTCCGGGACAGGGTATCTACGAGCAGTACTTC
TRBJ2-1 NA TRBV7-6 TRBD2 20 CASSLAWVAGGPSSYNEQFF TGTGCCAGCAGCTTAGCGTGGGTCGCGGGGGGTCCGTCCTCCTACAATGAGCAGTTCTTC
TRBJ1-2 NA TRBV27 NA 13 CASSLSAGQGYTF TGTGCCAGCAGTTTATCGGCAGGGCAGGGCTACACCTTC
TRBJ2-7 NA TRBV4-3 NA 13 CASSQVRGYEQYF TGCGCCAGCAGCCAAGTCAGGGGCTACGAGCAGTACTTC
TRBJ1-5 NA TRBV6-1 TRBD1 19 CASSERRQGQYYSNQPQHF TGTGCCAGCAGTGAAAGGAGACAGGGGCAATATTATAGCAATCAGCCCCAGCATTTT
TRBJ1-5 NA TRBV4-2 NA 15 CASSQGRDIHQPQHF TGTGCCAGCAGCCAAGGTCGGGACATTCATCAGCCCCAGCATTTT
TRBJ1-2 NA TRBV21-1 NA 15 CASSKLGGQVNGYTF TGTGCCAGCAGCAAATTAGGGGGACAGGTTAATGGCTACACCTTC
TRBJ2-1 NA TRBV4-3 TRBD2 16 CASSQDSSGIDNEQFF TGCGCCAGCAGCCAAGATTCTAGCGGGATAGACAATGAGCAGTTCTTC
TRBJ2-7 NA TRBV27 TRBD1 16 CASSLNGQGGGYEQYF TGTGCCAGCAGTTTAAACGGACAGGGTGGGGGATACGAGCAGTACTTC
TRBJ2-7 NA TRBV11-1 TRBD2 16 CASSPWTSGRDHEQYF TGTGCCAGCAGCCCCTGGACTAGCGGGAGAGACCACGAGCAGTACTTC
TRBJ1-2 NA TRBV30 TRBD1 13 CAWSSLARTGHTF TGTGCCTGGAGTTCCCTAGCTCGGACAGGGCACACCTTC
TRBJ1-4 NA TRBV4-3 NA 16 CASSQDIGTGSEKLFF TGCGCCAGCAGCCAAGATATAGGTACAGGGTCTGAAAAACTGTTTTTT
TRBJ2-5 NA TRBV7-6 NA 13 CASSPGRGETQYF TGTGCCAGCAGCCCAGGCCGGGGTGAGACCCAGTACTTC
TRBJ2-7 NA TRBV30 TRBD1 16 CAWSVQGTGFSYEQYF TGTGCCTGGAGTGTACAAGGGACAGGGTTTAGCTACGAGCAGTACTTC
TRBJ2-3 NA TRBV9 NA 14 CASSFRDNTDTQYF TGTGCCAGCAGCTTCCGGGACAACACAGATACGCAGTATTTT
TRBJ2-2 NA TRBV7-6 TRBD2 14 CASSWTRGTGELFF TGTGCCAGCAGCTGGACTAGGGGCACCGGGGAGCTGTTTTTT
TRBJ2-4 NA TRBV4-3 TRBD2 14 CASSQWGGENIQYF TGCGCCAGCAGCCAGTGGGGGGGTGAAAACATTCAGTACTTC
TRBJ1-4 NA TRBV7-6 TRBD1 14 CASSFTGGSEKLFF TGTGCCAGCAGCTTCACAGGGGGCTCTGAAAAACTGTTTTTT
TRBJ2-5 NA TRBV15 NA 12 CATSRGWETQYF TGTGCCACCAGCAGAGGGTGGGAGACCCAGTACTTC
TRBJ1-1 NA TRBV5-1 NA 17 CASSQNRVVGTDTEAFF TGCGCCAGCAGCCAAAACAGGGTCGTGGGGACGGACACTGAAGCTTTCTTT
TRBJ2-2 NA TRBV10-3 TRBD1 18 CAISEVSSTGANTGELFF TGTGCCATCAGTGAGGTCTCGTCGACAGGGGCCAACACCGGGGAGCTGTTTTTT